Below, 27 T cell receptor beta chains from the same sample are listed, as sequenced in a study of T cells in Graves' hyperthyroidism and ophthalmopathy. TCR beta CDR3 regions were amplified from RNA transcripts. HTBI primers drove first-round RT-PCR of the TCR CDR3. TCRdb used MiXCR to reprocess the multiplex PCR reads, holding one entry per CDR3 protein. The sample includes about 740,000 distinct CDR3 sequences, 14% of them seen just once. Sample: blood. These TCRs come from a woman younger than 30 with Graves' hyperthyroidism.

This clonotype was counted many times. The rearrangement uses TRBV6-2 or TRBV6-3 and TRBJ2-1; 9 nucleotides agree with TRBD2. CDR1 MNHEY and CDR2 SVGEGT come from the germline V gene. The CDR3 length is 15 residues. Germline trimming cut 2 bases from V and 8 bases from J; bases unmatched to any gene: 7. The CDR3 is CASSYGLAGADEQFF. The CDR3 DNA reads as TGTGCCAGCAGTTACGGTTTAGCGGGAGCAGATGAGCAGTTCTTC.

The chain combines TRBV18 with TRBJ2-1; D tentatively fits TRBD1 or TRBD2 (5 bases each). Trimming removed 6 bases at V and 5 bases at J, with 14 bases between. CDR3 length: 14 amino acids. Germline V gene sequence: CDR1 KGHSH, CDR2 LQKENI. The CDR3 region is CASSTGTVNNEQFF. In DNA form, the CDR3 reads TGTGCCAGCTCCACCGGGACGGTCAACAATGAGCAGTTCTTC.

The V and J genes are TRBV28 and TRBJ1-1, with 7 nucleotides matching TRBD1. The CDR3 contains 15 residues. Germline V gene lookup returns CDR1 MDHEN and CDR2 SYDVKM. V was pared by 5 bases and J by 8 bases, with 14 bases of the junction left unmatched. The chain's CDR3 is CASSTYGTAALEAFF. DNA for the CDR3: TGTGCCAGCAGTACGTACGGGACAGCGGCCTTGGAAGCTTTCTTT.

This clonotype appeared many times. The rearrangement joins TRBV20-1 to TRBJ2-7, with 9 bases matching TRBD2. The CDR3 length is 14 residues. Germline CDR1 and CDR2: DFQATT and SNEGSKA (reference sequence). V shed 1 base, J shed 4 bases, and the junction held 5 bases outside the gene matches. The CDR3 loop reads CSARGSGRTYEQYF. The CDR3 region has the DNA TGCAGTGCTAGAGGTAGCGGGAGAACGTACGAGCAGTACTTC.

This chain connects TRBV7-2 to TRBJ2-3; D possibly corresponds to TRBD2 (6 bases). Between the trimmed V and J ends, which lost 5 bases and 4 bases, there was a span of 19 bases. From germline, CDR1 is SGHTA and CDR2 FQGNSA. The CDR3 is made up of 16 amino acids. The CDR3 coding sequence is TGTGCCAGCAGCCACCGGCTCTCCGGGGGTGCAGATACGCAGTATTTT. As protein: CASSHRLSGGADTQYF.

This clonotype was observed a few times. CDR3 nucleotide sequence: TGTGCCAGCAGTTTAATTTCTAGCGGGAGCGGCTCCTACAATGAGCAGTTCTTC. Translating gives CASSLISSGSGSYNEQFF. The chain employs TRBV27 and TRBJ2-1, with 10 bases that match TRBD2. V lost 2 bases and J lost 0; bases outside the gene matches: 7. The CDR3 runs to 18 residues. The germline V gene encodes CDR1 MNHEY and CDR2 SMNVEV (reference sequence).

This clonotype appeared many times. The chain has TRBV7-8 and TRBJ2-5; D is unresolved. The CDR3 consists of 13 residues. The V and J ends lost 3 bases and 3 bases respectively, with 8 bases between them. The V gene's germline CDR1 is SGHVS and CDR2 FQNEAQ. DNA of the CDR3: TGTGCCAGCAGCTTTGGTTGGAAAGAGACCCAGTACTTC. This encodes CASSFGWKETQYF.

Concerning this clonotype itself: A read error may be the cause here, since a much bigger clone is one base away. The CDR3 coding sequence is TGTGCCAGCTCATCACAGCAGGGAGAGACCCAGTACTTC. It codes for CASSSQQGETQYF. This chain joins TRBV18 and TRBJ2-5; D may be TRBD1 (5 bases). In germline, CDR1 is KGHSH, CDR2 LQKENI. This CDR3 has 13 amino acids. Trimming took off 5 bases at V and 4 bases at J, with 11 bases between the two ends.

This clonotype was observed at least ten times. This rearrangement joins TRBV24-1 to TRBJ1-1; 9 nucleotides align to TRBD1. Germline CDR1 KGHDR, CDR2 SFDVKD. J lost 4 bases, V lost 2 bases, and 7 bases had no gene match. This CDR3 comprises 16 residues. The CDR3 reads CATSDSRTGAGTEAFF. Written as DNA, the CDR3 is TGTGCCACCAGTGATTCCCGGACAGGGGCGGGCACTGAAGCTTTCTTT.

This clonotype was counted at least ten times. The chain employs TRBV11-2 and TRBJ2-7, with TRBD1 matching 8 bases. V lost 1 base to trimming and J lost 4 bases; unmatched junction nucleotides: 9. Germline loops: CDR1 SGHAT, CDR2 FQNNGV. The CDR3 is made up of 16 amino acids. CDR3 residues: CASSLGWQGAFYEQYF. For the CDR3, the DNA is TGTGCCAGCAGCTTAGGGTGGCAGGGGGCATTTTACGAGCAGTACTTC.

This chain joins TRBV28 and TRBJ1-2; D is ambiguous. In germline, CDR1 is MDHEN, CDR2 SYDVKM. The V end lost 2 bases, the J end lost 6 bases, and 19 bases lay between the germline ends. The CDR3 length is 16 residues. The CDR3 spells CASSLPQVFFRDGYTF. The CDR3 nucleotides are TGTGCCAGCAGTTTACCACAAGTATTCTTTCGGGATGGCTACACCTTC.

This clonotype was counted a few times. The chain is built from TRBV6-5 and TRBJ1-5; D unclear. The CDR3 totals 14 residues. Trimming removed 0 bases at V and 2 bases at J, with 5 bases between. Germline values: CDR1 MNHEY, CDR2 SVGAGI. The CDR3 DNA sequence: TGTGCCAGCAGTTACTCGGCAGGCAATCAGCCCCAGCATTTT. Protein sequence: CASSYSAGNQPQHF.

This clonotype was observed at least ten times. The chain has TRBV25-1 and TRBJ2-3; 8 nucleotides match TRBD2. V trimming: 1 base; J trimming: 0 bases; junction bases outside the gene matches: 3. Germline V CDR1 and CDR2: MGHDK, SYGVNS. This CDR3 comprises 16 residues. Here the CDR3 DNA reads TGTGCCAGCAGTGAATGGTTAGCGGGGAGCACAGATACGCAGTATTTT. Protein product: CASSEWLAGSTDTQYF.

The CDR3 protein is CASSLFLYEQYF. The CDR3 DNA is TGTGCCAGCAGCTTATTCCTCTACGAGCAGTACTTC. The chain uses TRBV11-2 and TRBJ2-7, with no clear D. The CDR3 consists of 12 residues. Germline lookup yields CDR1 SGHAT and CDR2 FQNNGV. V was pared by 2 bases and J by 3 bases, with 5 bases between.

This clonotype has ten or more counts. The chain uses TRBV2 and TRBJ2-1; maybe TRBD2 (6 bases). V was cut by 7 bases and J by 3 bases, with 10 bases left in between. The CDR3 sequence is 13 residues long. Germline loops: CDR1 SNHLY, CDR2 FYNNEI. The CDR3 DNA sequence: TGTGCCAGCAACCGGGACTTCTACAATGAGCAGTTCTTC. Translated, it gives CASNRDFYNEQFF.

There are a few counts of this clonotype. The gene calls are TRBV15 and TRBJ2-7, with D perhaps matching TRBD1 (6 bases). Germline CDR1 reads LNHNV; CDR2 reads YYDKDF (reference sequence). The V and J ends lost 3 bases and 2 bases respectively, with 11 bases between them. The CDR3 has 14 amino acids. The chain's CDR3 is CATSSGDIPYEQYF. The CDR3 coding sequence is TGTGCCACCAGCAGTGGGGACATTCCCTACGAGCAGTACTTC.

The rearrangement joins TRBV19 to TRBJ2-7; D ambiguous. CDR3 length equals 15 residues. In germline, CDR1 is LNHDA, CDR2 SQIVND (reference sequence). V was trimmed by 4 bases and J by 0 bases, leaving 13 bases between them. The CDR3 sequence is CASSSVGLGSYEQYF. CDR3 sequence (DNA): TGTGCCAGTAGTAGTGTCGGCCTAGGCTCCTACGAGCAGTACTTC.

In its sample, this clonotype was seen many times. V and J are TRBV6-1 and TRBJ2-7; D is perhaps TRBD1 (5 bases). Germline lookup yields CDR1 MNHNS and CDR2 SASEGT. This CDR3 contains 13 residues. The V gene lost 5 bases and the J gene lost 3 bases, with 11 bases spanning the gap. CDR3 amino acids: CASSFQGHYEQYF. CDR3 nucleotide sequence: TGTGCCAGCAGTTTCCAGGGCCACTACGAGCAGTACTTC.

The CDR3 region is CATFNGGSYEQYF. For the CDR3, the DNA is TGTGCCACCTTTAACGGTGGCTCCTACGAGCAGTACTTC. The chain uses TRBV28 and TRBJ2-7; no clear D gene. Germline CDR1 and CDR2: MDHEN and SYDVKM. Trimming pared 10 bases from V and 0 bases from J, leaving 13 bases between. The CDR3 is 13 amino acids.

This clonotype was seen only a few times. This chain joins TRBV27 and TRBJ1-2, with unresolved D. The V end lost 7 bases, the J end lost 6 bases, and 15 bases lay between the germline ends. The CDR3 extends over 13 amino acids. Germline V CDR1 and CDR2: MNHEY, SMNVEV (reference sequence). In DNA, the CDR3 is TGTGCCAGCACCGGGTCTTACGGGAATGGCTACACCTTC. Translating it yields CASTGSYGNGYTF.

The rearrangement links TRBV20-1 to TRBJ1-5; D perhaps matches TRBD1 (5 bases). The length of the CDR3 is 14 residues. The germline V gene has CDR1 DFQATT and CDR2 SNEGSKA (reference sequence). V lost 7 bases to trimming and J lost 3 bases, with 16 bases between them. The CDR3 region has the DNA TGCAGTGGAGGGGACGGAAGCATCAATCAGCCCCAGCATTTT. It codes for CSGGDGSINQPQHF.

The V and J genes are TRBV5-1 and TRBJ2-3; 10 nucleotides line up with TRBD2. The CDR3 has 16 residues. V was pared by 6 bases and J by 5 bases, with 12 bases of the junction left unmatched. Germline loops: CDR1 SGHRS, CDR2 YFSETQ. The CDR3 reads CASTPPLAGEGDTQYF. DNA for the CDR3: TGCGCCAGCACCCCCCCCCTAGCGGGAGAGGGAGATACGCAGTATTTT.

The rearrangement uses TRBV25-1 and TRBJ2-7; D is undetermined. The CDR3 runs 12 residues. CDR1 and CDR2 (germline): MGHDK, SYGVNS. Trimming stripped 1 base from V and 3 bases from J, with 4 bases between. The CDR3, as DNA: TGTGCCAGCAGTGAATCTGTCTACGAGCAGTACTTC. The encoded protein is CASSESVYEQYF.

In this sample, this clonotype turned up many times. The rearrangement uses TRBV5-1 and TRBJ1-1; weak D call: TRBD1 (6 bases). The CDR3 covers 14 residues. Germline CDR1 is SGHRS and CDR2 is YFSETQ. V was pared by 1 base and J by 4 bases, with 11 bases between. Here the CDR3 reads CASSLSSGVTEAFF. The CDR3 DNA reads TGCGCCAGCAGCTTGTCGTCAGGGGTCACTGAAGCTTTCTTT.

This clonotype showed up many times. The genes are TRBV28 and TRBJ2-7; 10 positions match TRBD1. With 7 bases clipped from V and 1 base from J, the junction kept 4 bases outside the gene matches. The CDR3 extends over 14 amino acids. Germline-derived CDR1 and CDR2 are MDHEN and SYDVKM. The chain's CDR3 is CASNRQGASYEQYF. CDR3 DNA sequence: TGTGCCAGCAACCGACAGGGGGCTTCCTACGAGCAGTACTTC.

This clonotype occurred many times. CDR3 sequence reads: CASSLGTGIGEQYF. CDR3 bases: TGTGCCAGCAGTTTGGGGACAGGGATCGGCGAGCAGTACTTC. V and J are TRBV12-3 or TRBV12-4 and TRBJ2-7, with 9 bases fitting TRBD1. V lost 3 bases and J lost 6; bases outside the gene matches: 6. CDR3 length: 14 amino acids.

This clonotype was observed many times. CDR3 region: CASSSGTGQPQHF. The DNA for the CDR3 is TGTGCCAGCAGCTCGGGGACCGGGCAGCCCCAGCATTTT. J is TRBJ1-5 and V is TRBV5-6, with D possibly being TRBD1 (5 bases). Trimming cost V 3 bases and J 7 bases, with 11 bases left between them. The CDR3 loop spans 13 amino acids. CDR1 is SGHDT, CDR2 YYEEEE, per germline.